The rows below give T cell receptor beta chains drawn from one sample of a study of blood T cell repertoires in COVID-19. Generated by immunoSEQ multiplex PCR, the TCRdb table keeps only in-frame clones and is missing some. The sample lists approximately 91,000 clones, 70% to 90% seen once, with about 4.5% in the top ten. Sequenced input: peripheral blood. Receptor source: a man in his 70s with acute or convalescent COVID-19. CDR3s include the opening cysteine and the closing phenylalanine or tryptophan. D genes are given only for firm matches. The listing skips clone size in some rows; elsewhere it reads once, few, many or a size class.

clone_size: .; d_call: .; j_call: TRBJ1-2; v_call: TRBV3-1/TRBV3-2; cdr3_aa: CASSQSYRVYGYTF; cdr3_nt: TGTGCCAGCAGCCAGTCCTACAGGGTATACGGCTACACCTTC
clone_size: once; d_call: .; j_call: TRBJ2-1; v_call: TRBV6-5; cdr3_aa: CASSPAHVYNEQFF; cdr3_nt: TGTGCCAGCAGTCCAGCGCACGTGTACAATGAGCAGTTCTTC
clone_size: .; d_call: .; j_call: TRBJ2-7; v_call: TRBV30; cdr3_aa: CAWTRAGVGEQYF; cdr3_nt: TGTGCCTGGACCCGGGCAGGGGTGGGCGAGCAGTACTTC
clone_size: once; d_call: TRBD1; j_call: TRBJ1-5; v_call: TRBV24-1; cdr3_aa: CATSDPGQGGNQPQHF; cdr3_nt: TGTGCCACCAGTGATCCAGGACAGGGCGGCAATCAGCCCCAGCATTTT
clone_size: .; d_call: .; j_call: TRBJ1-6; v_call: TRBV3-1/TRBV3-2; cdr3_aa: CASSQVGGSPLHF; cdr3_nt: TGTGCCAGCAGCCAAGTGGGGGGTTCACCCCTCCACTTT
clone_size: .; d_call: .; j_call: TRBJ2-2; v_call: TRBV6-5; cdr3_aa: CASSSFVGVSTGELFF; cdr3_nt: TGTGCCAGCAGTTCTTTCGTAGGGGTAAGCACCGGGGAGCTGTTTTTT
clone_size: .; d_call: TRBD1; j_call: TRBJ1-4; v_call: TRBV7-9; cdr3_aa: CASSLDRGPTNEKLFF; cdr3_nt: TGTGCCAGCAGCTTAGACAGGGGGCCGACTAATGAAAAACTGTTTTTT
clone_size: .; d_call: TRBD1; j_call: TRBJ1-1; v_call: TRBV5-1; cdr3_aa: CASSSTGGNTEAFF; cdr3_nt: TGCGCCAGCAGCTCGACAGGGGGGAACACTGAAGCTTTCTTT
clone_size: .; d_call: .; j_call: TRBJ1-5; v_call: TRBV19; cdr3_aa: CASSIGGRLNNQPQHF; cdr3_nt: TGTGCCAGTAGTATCGGGGGGCGTTTGAACAATCAGCCCCAGCATTTT
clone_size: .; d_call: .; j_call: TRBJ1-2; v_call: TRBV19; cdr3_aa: CASSIVGPIYGYTF; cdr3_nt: TGTGCCAGTAGTATCGTTGGCCCGATCTATGGCTACACCTTC